The 21 T cell receptor beta chains listed next were all sequenced from one sample in a study of control samples from healthy donors and cancer patients. Some clones are missing from TCRdb's copy, which holds only in-frame ones; the method was immunoSEQ multiplex PCR. This table has fewer than 85,000 clones, around nine tenths appearing once. Material for sequencing was blood. These TCRs come from a man aged 45-60 years in good health.

V and J are TRBV7-2 and TRBJ2-2; D is unclear. Germline values: CDR1 SGHTA, CDR2 FQGNSA. This CDR3 is 14 amino acids long. Trimming removed 3 bases from V and 3 bases from J, with 8 bases in between. CDR3 nucleotides: TGTGCCAGCAGCTTTTACATGGACACCGGGGAGCTGTTTTTT. Protein sequence: CASSFYMDTGELFF.

The chain links TRBV7-2 to TRBJ1-2; possibly TRBD1 for D (6 bases). Germline V gives CDR1 SGHTA, CDR2 FQGNSA. V lost 5 bases and J 5 bases, leaving 18 bases between the germline ends. The CDR3 runs 15 residues. The CDR3 region is CASSPSRQALYGYTF. CDR3 DNA sequence: TGTGCCAGCAGCCCTTCAAGACAGGCGCTATATGGCTACACCTTC.

The chain combines TRBV6-2 or TRBV6-3 with TRBJ2-7; D remains unclear. Germline V gene lookup returns CDR1 MNHEY and CDR2 SVGEGT. The CDR3 is made up of 14 amino acids. Trimming stripped 5 bases from V and 2 bases from J, with 13 bases between. CDR3 DNA: TGTGCCAGCAGTGGCCTCCTAGTTGCCTACGAGCAGTACTTC. Protein: CASSGLLVAYEQYF.

The J gene is TRBJ2-7, the V gene TRBV4-1, with 9 bases that match TRBD1. The V segment lost 4 bases and the J segment 1 base; nucleotides outside the gene matches: 8. The CDR3 has 16 residues. Germline V lookup: CDR1 MGHRA, CDR2 YSYEKL. Here the CDR3 reads CASSPHPGQGSYEQYF. The DNA for the CDR3 is TGCGCCAGCAGCCCGCATCCCGGACAGGGGTCCTACGAGCAGTACTTC.

The chain is built from TRBV5-1 and TRBJ1-5, with no clear D. The CDR3 totals 13 residues. Trimming stripped 0 bases from V and 4 bases from J, with 5 bases between. Germline V lookup: CDR1 SGHRS, CDR2 YFSETQ. Written as DNA, the CDR3 is TGCGCCAGCAGCTTGGCCGGGAATCAGCCCCAGCATTTT. Translated: CASSLAGNQPQHF.

This chain connects TRBV6-4 to TRBJ1-1; 7 positions agree with TRBD1. The V segment lost 6 bases and the J segment 4 bases; nucleotides outside the gene matches: 5. Germline V gene data show CDR1 as MRHNA and CDR2 as SNTAGT. The CDR3 runs to 13 residues. CDR3 sequence reads: CASRAGGGTEAFF. CDR3 nucleotide sequence: TGTGCCAGCAGGGCAGGGGGAGGCACTGAAGCTTTCTTT.

The rearrangement links TRBV7-3 to TRBJ1-1, with TRBD1 matching 8 bases. In germline, CDR1 is SGHTA, CDR2 FQGTGA. CDR3 size: 14 residues. Trimming removed 5 bases from V and 3 bases from J; junction bases left unmatched: 5. CDR3 protein: CASSPGQGHTEAFF. CDR3 DNA: TGTGCCAGCAGCCCCGGACAGGGCCACACTGAAGCTTTCTTT.

Judged by abundance, this clone is medium-sized. J is TRBJ1-5 and V is TRBV6-5; D may be TRBD1 (5 bases). Trimming pared 6 bases from V and 7 bases from J, leaving 13 bases between. Per the germline V gene, CDR1 is MNHEY and CDR2 is SVGAGI. The length of the CDR3 is 13 residues. The DNA of the CDR3 is TGTGCCAGCAGCCGGGCCCCAGGGCAGCCCCAGCATTTT. Its protein product is CASSRAPGQPQHF.

As DNA, the CDR3 is TGCGCCAGCAGCCAACTTAAAACACACGAGCAGTACTTC. Protein sequence: CASSQLKTHEQYF. This chain links TRBV4-1 with TRBJ2-7; no firm D call. V lost 2 bases and J 5 bases, leaving 10 bases between the germline ends. The CDR3 loop spans 13 amino acids. From germline, CDR1 is MGHRA and CDR2 YSYEKL.

The V call is TRBV2, the J call TRBJ2-2, with D perhaps matching TRBD1 (6 bases). This CDR3 spans 13 amino acids. Trimming pared 8 bases from V and 7 bases from J, leaving 14 bases between. Germline lookup yields CDR1 SNHLY and CDR2 FYNNEI. The CDR3 nucleotides are TGTGCCAGCCGGGAACAGGGATACGGGGAGCTGTTTTTT. Amino acids: CASREQGYGELFF.

The CDR3 sequence is CAISGGRGGQETQYF. CDR3 nucleotide sequence: TGTGCCATCAGTGGGGGGCGGGGGGGCCAAGAGACCCAGTACTTC. The chain recombines TRBV10-3 with TRBJ2-5; 9 nucleotides align to TRBD2. CDR3 size: 15 residues. Germline CDR1 ENHRY, CDR2 SYGVKD. V shed 4 bases and J 1 base; nucleotides not matched to a gene: 4.

The CDR3 coding sequence is TGTGCCAGCAGTTACAGTGGGTTGGGAGATACGCAGTATTTT. This encodes CASSYSGLGDTQYF. The rearrangement links TRBV27 to TRBJ2-3; D gene unclear. The CDR3 spans 14 residues. Per the germline V gene, CDR1 is MNHEY and CDR2 is SMNVEV (reference sequence). V lost 4 bases to trimming and J lost 5 bases, with 13 bases between them.

The chain combines TRBV2 with TRBJ1-5; no clear D gene. CDR1 and CDR2 (germline): SNHLY, FYNNEI. The CDR3 length is 13 residues. The ends were cut back, 2 bases at V and 6 bases at J, with 8 bases in the middle. In DNA form, the CDR3 reads TGTGCCAGCAGTGAAACCCGGGGTCAGCCCCAGCATTTT. Encoded protein: CASSETRGQPQHF.

The J gene is TRBJ2-5, the V gene TRBV7-9; D remains ambiguous. This CDR3 has 16 residues. V lost 1 base to trimming and J lost 0 bases, with 12 bases between them. CDR1 and CDR2 (germline): SEHNR, FQNEAQ (reference sequence). The DNA of the CDR3 is TGTGCCAGCAGCTTAGATCGTTTAGGGTACCAAGAGACCCAGTACTTC. Translation: CASSLDRLGYQETQYF.

V usage is TRBV5-1 and J usage is TRBJ1-1, with D possibly TRBD1 on 5 matching bases. In germline, CDR1 is SGHRS, CDR2 YFSETQ. CDR3 length equals 14 residues. V shed 0 bases and J shed 6 bases, with 12 bases lying between them. CDR3 protein: CASSLGGSKPEAFF. The CDR3, as DNA: TGCGCCAGCAGCTTGGGGGGGAGTAAGCCTGAAGCTTTCTTT. The full variable domain, in which reference TRBV5-1 and TRBJ1-1 provide the parts outside the CDR3, is KAGVTQTPRYLIKTRGQQVTLSCSPISGHRSVSWYQQTPGQGLQFLFEYFSETQRNKGNFPGRFSGRQFSNSRSEMNVSTLELGDSALYLCASSLGGSKPEAFFGQGTRLTVV.

The J gene is TRBJ2-7, the V gene TRBV4-1; TRBD1 might be the D (8 bases). This CDR3 comprises 16 residues. The V end was cut by 0 bases, the J end by 6 bases, with 18 bases between. CDR1 is MGHRA, CDR2 YSYEKL, per germline. The CDR3 loop reads CASSQDRGHRGGEQYF. DNA of the CDR3: TGCGCCAGCAGCCAAGATCGGGGGCACAGGGGGGGCGAGCAGTACTTC.

The chain links TRBV19 to TRBJ1-4; 9 nucleotides agree with TRBD1. CDR1 and CDR2 from the germline V gene are LNHDA and SQIVND (reference sequence). This CDR3 has 16 residues. V dropped 11 bases and J dropped 0; count of bases not matched to a gene: 10. CDR3 bases: TGTGCCTCTACCGGGACAGGGACAACAACTAATGAAAAACTGTTTTTT. Translated: CASTGTGTTTNEKLFF.

The chain couples TRBV7-2 to TRBJ1-5, with 12 bases aligning to TRBD1. CDR3 length: 15 amino acids. CDR1 and CDR2 (germline): SGHTA, FQGNSA. J lost 3 bases, V lost 3 bases, and 0 bases had no gene match. This CDR3 is CASSLGQGANQPQHF. In DNA form, the CDR3 reads TGTGCCAGCAGCTTGGGACAGGGGGCCAATCAGCCCCAGCATTTT.

Comments on this clone: In the same sample, other DNA sequences code for this CDR3. The J gene is TRBJ2-1, the V gene TRBV19, with TRBD2 as a possible D gene (6 bases). Trimming removed 6 bases from V and 1 base from J, with 13 bases in between. The CDR3 has 15 amino acids. Germline V gene sequence: CDR1 LNHDA, CDR2 SQIVND (reference sequence). The DNA of the CDR3 is TGTGCCAGTAGCTCCCCCGGGGGATCCTACAATGAGCAGTTCTTC. Its translation is CASSSPGGSYNEQFF.

This clone appeared once. The rearrangement joins TRBV12-5 to TRBJ1-1; D call uncertain. This CDR3 contains 11 residues. With 9 bases removed from V and 11 bases from J, the gap between germline ends came to 16 bases. Germline CDR1 LGHNT, CDR2 FRNRAP. CDR3 DNA sequence: TGTGCTAGCTCCACGACGTTAGAGGCTTTCTTT. This encodes CASSTTLEAFF.

This chain joins TRBV2 and TRBJ2-1; D is possibly TRBD1 (6 bases). The CDR3 sequence is 15 residues long. V lost 8 bases and J 8 bases, leaving 22 bases between the germline ends. Germline V CDR1 and CDR2: SNHLY, FYNNEI. The CDR3 loop reads CASGKGTIGADEQFF. CDR3 DNA sequence: TGTGCCAGCGGGAAGGGGACAATCGGAGCGGATGAGCAGTTCTTC.